A single sample gave rise to the 19 T cell receptor beta chains below, sequenced in a study of T-cell memory formation after mild COVID-19. TCRdb ran MiXCR on the 5' RACE reads and lists one entry per CDR3 protein. The sample contains over 250,000 distinct CDR3 sequences, more than 15% of which appear only once. Sequencing was done on a sample of PBMCs or a T cell subset sorted from them (not recorded which). The receptors shown here come from a man younger than 35 who had mild COVID-19 (a few samples of this study predate the infection). Cell type and time point are not known.

The V gene is TRBV5-1, the J gene TRBJ2-3, with a tentative D call TRBD1 (5 bases). The V end lost 3 bases, the J end lost 6 bases, and 8 bases lay between the germline ends. The CDR3 contains 12 residues. Germline V gives CDR1 SGHRS, CDR2 YFSETQ. In DNA form, the CDR3 reads TGCGCCAGCAGCTCTAGACAGGATACGCAGTATTTT. Amino acid sequence: CASSSRQDTQYF.

Ten or more counts support this clonotype. J is TRBJ2-2 and V is TRBV5-1; D call uncertain. Trimming shortened V by 2 bases and J by 0 bases, and 11 bases separated the two germline ends. The CDR3 loop spans 16 amino acids. The germline CDR1 and CDR2 sequences are SGHRS and YFSETQ. The CDR3 DNA is TGCGCCAGCAGCTTAGAACCGACAACGAACACCGGGGAGCTGTTTTTT. Residues: CASSLEPTTNTGELFF. Combining the CDR3 with reference TRBV5-1 and TRBJ2-2 gives the whole variable domain KAGVTQTPRYLIKTRGQQVTLSCSPISGHRSVSWYQQTPGQGLQFLFEYFSETQRNKGNFPGRFSGRQFSNSRSEMNVSTLELGDSALYLCASSLEPTTNTGELFFGEGSRLTVL.

The chain's CDR3 is CASSHVSGGGTDTQYF. The CDR3 nucleotides are TGTGCCAGCAGCCACGTTAGCGGGGGAGGCACAGATACGCAGTATTTT. The rearrangement links TRBV4-2 to TRBJ2-3, with 9 bases that match TRBD2. CDR3 size: 16 residues. The germline CDR1 and CDR2 sequences are LGHNA and YNFKEQ. V dropped 3 bases and J dropped 1; count of bases not matched to a gene: 5.

DNA for the CDR3: TGTGCCAGCAGCTCAATTGGGGTAAACAGGGCGACATCCTACAATGAGCAGTTCTTC. The encoded protein is CASSSIGVNRATSYNEQFF. The J gene is TRBJ2-1, the V gene TRBV7-9; tentative D call: TRBD1 (6 bases). In germline, CDR1 is SEHNR, CDR2 FQNEAQ (reference sequence). This CDR3 has 19 amino acids. Deletions cut 4 bases from V and 1 base from J, with 23 bases between.

The chain couples TRBV2 to TRBJ2-7, with 8 bases fitting TRBD1. The V and J ends lost 6 bases and 5 bases, in that order; junction bases with no gene match: 6. This CDR3 contains 13 residues. CDR1 and CDR2 from the germline V gene are SNHLY and FYNNEI. The CDR3 nucleotides are TGTGCCAGCAGGGACAGGGTGGGGAACGAGCAGTACTTC. Protein: CASRDRVGNEQYF.

V is TRBV12-3 or TRBV12-4 and J is TRBJ2-3; 10 bases are shared with TRBD2. The CDR3 loop spans 18 amino acids. Trimming cost V 3 bases and J 1 base; bases outside gene matches: 10. The chain's CDR3 is CASSFSSGGVLGTDTQYF. The DNA for the CDR3 is TGTGCCAGCAGTTTCTCCAGCGGGGGGGTGTTGGGCACAGATACGCAGTATTTT.

The chain uses TRBV20-1 and TRBJ2-3; 12 nucleotides align to TRBD2. The CDR3 is 14 residues long. The J segment lost 5 bases and the V segment lost 4 bases, leaving 4 bases of the junction unmatched. CDR1 and CDR2 (germline): DFQATT, SNEGSKA (reference sequence). Written as DNA, the CDR3 is TGCAGTGCTACTAGCGGGGGGGCCAAAGATACGCAGTATTTT. Amino acid sequence: CSATSGGAKDTQYF.

This clonotype was detected only a few times. This chain joins TRBV18 and TRBJ2-5, with 7 bases that match TRBD1. From germline, CDR1 is KGHSH and CDR2 LQKENI. The CDR3 loop spans 15 amino acids. J lost 3 bases, V lost 1 base, and 5 bases had no gene match. The CDR3, as DNA: TGTGCCAGCTCACCACGGGACAGCTCTAAAGAGACCCAGTACTTC. It codes for CASSPRDSSKETQYF. Combining the CDR3 with reference TRBV18 and TRBJ2-5 gives the whole variable domain NAGVMQNPRHLVRRRGQEARLRCSPMKGHSHVYWYRQLPEEGLKFMVYLQKENIIDESGMPKERFSAEFPKEGPSILRIQQVVRGDSAAYFCASSPRDSSKETQYFGPGTRLLVL.

There are many counts of this clonotype. The V call is TRBV7-8, the J call TRBJ2-2; TRBD1 aligns across 8 bases. Looked up from germline, CDR1 is SGHVS and CDR2 is FQNEAQ. Germline trimming cut 5 bases from V and 7 bases from J; bases unmatched to any gene: 9. The CDR3 runs 15 residues. Here the CDR3 DNA reads TGTGCCAGCAGCCAGGGACAGGCCCCAGACGGGGAGCTGTTTTTT. Protein product: CASSQGQAPDGELFF.

In this sample, this clonotype turned up a few times. V gene TRBV12-3 or TRBV12-4 combines with J gene TRBJ1-1; possible D gene TRBD1, 5 bases. Trimming removed 7 bases from V and 0 bases from J, with 9 bases in between. The CDR3 is 13 amino acids. The CDR3 region has the DNA TGTGCCAGCACCATGACAGTGAACACTGAAGCTTTCTTT. The encoded protein is CASTMTVNTEAFF.

This chain connects TRBV14 to TRBJ2-3; 9 bases match TRBD2. CDR1 and CDR2 from the germline V gene are SGHDN and FVKESK. The CDR3 is 16 residues long. Trimming at V came to 1 base and at J to 0 bases, leaving 2 bases not matched to a gene. This chain's CDR3 is CASSQGGLASTDTQYF. In DNA form, the CDR3 reads TGTGCCAGCAGCCAAGGAGGACTAGCGAGCACAGATACGCAGTATTTT.

The V gene is TRBV7-9, the J gene TRBJ2-5, with 9 nucleotides matching TRBD2. The CDR3 extends over 16 amino acids. With 4 bases clipped from V and 10 bases from J, the junction kept 16 bases outside the gene matches. The germline CDR1 and CDR2 sequences are SEHNR and FQNEAQ (reference sequence). The DNA for the CDR3 is TGTGCCAGCAGCTCATCCACGGGACTAGCATTCAACGGCCAGTACTTC. Protein product: CASSSSTGLAFNGQYF.

The chain recombines TRBV20-1 with TRBJ2-3; D assignment may be TRBD1 or TRBD2 (5 bases each). From germline, CDR1 is DFQATT and CDR2 SNEGSKA (reference sequence). V was pared by 6 bases and J by 7 bases, with 11 bases between. The CDR3 spans 11 residues. This CDR3 is CSAPGANTQYF. CDR3 sequence (DNA): TGCAGTGCCCCCGGGGCGAATACGCAGTATTTT.

The rearrangement links TRBV20-1 to TRBJ2-7; 11 bases align to TRBD1. CDR3 length equals 14 residues. J was trimmed by 7 bases and V by 3 bases; bases with no gene match: 8. Germline CDR1 is DFQATT and CDR2 is SNEGSKA (reference sequence). This CDR3 is CSARPPGTGGEQYF. DNA of the CDR3: TGCAGTGCTAGGCCTCCCGGGACAGGGGGTGAGCAGTACTTC.

CDR3 DNA sequence: TGTGCCAGCAAGCGGACGGTTCAAGAGACCCAGTACTTC. It translates to CASKRTVQETQYF. This chain uses TRBV2 with TRBJ2-5; possible D gene TRBD2, 5 bases. V shed 7 bases and J shed 2 bases, with 11 bases lying between them. The CDR3 has 13 residues. Germline CDR1 SNHLY, CDR2 FYNNEI.

This chain connects TRBV7-3 to TRBJ2-2, with D tentatively TRBD2 (6 bases). The CDR3 contains 17 residues. Germline V gene lookup returns CDR1 SGHTA and CDR2 FQGTGA. Deletions cut 2 bases from V and 1 base from J, with 14 bases between. CDR3 protein: CASSLDGGALNTGELFF. CDR3 bases: TGTGCCAGCAGCTTAGACGGGGGTGCTCTGAACACCGGGGAGCTGTTTTTT.

The rearrangement uses TRBV4-1 and TRBJ2-7, with 8 bases lining up with TRBD1. The CDR3 length is 16 residues. CDR1 MGHRA and CDR2 YSYEKL come from the germline V gene. J gave up 1 base and V 0 bases, and 5 bases lay outside the gene matches. CDR3 sequence reads: CASSQEVTGVSYEQYF. CDR3 nucleotides: TGCGCCAGCAGCCAAGAAGTGACAGGGGTATCCTACGAGCAGTACTTC.

The genes are TRBV7-9 and TRBJ1-5; D is uncertain. V lost 4 bases and J 4 bases, leaving 8 bases between the germline ends. The germline gives CDR1 SEHNR, CDR2 FQNEAQ (reference sequence). The length of the CDR3 is 13 residues. The CDR3 nucleotides read TGTGCCAGCAGCTCAAGGTGGAATCAGCCCCAGCATTTT. Its translation is CASSSRWNQPQHF.

This clonotype was found a few times. The V and J genes are TRBV5-6 and TRBJ2-5; D remains unclear. The V gene lost 0 bases and the J gene lost 5 bases, with 11 bases spanning the gap. This CDR3 comprises 14 residues. Germline CDR1 is SGHDT and CDR2 is YYEEEE. The CDR3 is CASSLEERMETQYF. The CDR3 nucleotides read TGTGCCAGCAGCTTGGAAGAAAGAATGGAGACCCAGTACTTC.